Listed here are 7 T cell receptor beta chains from one sample, sequenced in a study of blood T cell dynamics during melanoma immunotherapy (dated by TCRdb to the early 2020s). What this sample's time point label stands for: week 3, after first cycle of checkpoint inhibitor. The library was built by means of the immunoSEQ multiplex PCR assay. As stored in TCRdb, this immuneACCESS dataset retains in-frame rearrangements with V and J assigned. A fraction of the clones does not appear; measured against another copy, unresolved V genes explain less than half of the discrepancy, and the remainder lacks a known reason. The table for this sample lists fewer than 12,000 clones; 85% to 90% of them were counted only once. The ten most abundant clones make up about 6.9% of the sample. Sequenced here: blood, sampled from a patient treated with checkpoint blockade. The source is a human donor with melanoma.

This chain joins TRBV5-1 and TRBJ2-7; TRBD1 or TRBD2 may be the D gene (5 bases each). Per germline, CDR1 SGHRS and CDR2 YFSETQ. Trimming took 0 bases from V and 0 from J, leaving 10 bases between them. The CDR3 runs to 15 residues. The CDR3 loop is CASSLGGTASYEQYF. CDR3 sequence (DNA): TGCGCCAGCAGCTTGGGGGGGACGGCCTCCTACGAGCAGTACTTC.

This clone was found a few times. V is TRBV30 and J is TRBJ1-5, with a possible D match to TRBD1 (5 bases). The CDR3 runs to 13 residues. Germline V CDR1 and CDR2: GTSNPN, SVGIG (reference sequence). V gave up 1 base and J gave up 8 bases, with 12 bases separating them. The CDR3 protein is CAWSDQEGEPQHF. Here the CDR3 DNA reads TGTGCCTGGAGTGACCAGGAAGGGGAGCCCCAGCATTTT.

Comment on this clone: Other DNA sequences within the sample encode an identical CDR3. This chain connects TRBV13 to TRBJ2-2, with 7 bases that match TRBD2. The CDR3 is 16 residues long. V shed 5 bases, J shed 0 bases, and the junction held 6 bases outside the gene matches. Germline lookup yields CDR1 PRHDT and CDR2 FYEKMQ (reference sequence). CDR3 coding DNA: TGTGCCAGCAGCACTACTAGCGCTTCGAACACCGGGGAGCTGTTTTTT. It is translated as CASSTTSASNTGELFF.

This sequence joins TRBV30 and TRBJ1-4; D may be TRBD1 (6 bases). V was cut by 3 bases and J by 2 bases, with 19 bases left in between. The CDR3 sequence is 17 residues long. Germline loops: CDR1 GTSNPN, CDR2 SVGIG (reference sequence). CDR3 protein: CAWSPPVYRGTNEKLFF. In nucleotides, the CDR3 is TGTGCCTGGAGCCCCCCGGTATATAGGGGGACTAATGAAAAACTGTTTTTT.

J is TRBJ1-4 and V is TRBV10-3; D is uncertain. Between the trimmed V and J ends, which lost 3 bases and 0 bases, there was a span of 14 bases. Looked up from germline, CDR1 is ENHRY and CDR2 is SYGVKD. CDR3 length: 17 amino acids. For the CDR3, the DNA is TGTGCCATCAGTGACACTCGGCTCAATGCAACTAATGAAAAACTGTTTTTT. The encoded protein is CAISDTRLNATNEKLFF.

This chain links TRBV5-1 with TRBJ1-2; the D is unclear. V lost 0 bases, J lost 6 bases, and 15 bases lay in between. Germline CDR1 SGHRS, CDR2 YFSETQ. There are 15 residues in the CDR3. The CDR3 loop reads CASSLELPSAHGYTF. The CDR3 DNA reads as TGCGCCAGCAGCTTGGAGCTCCCTTCGGCTCATGGCTACACCTTC.

The rearrangement uses TRBV21-1 and TRBJ2-1; TRBD1, the table's D call, lacks a check against the DNA. TRBV21-1 is an annotated pseudogene. CDR3 length: 15 amino acids. The chain's CDR3 is CASSSLGTAYNEQFF. CDR3 DNA: TGTGCCAGCAGCAGTCTAGGGACAGCCTACAATGAGCAGTTCTTC.